This note documents a single T cell receptor beta chain sequence. This CDR3 is built from 15 residues. Trimming took 0 bases from V and 8 from J, leaving 16 bases between them. CDR1 and CDR2 (germline): LGHDT, YNNKEL (reference sequence). The entry originates in a study of blood T cell repertoires in COVID-19. Study-level information: Sample material is recorded as cDNA or gDNA derived from T cells, B-cell-depleted T cells, or PBMCs.

Using immunoSEQ multiplex PCR, the repertoire was profiled, and TCRdb retains in-frame clones only, with some absent. The repertoire holds about 130,000 clones, with roughly 81% as singletons. The specimen sequenced was peripheral blood. The source of this sequence is a human donor in a cohort sampled during active COVID-19. The chain couples TRBV3-1 (or the pseudogene TRBV3-2) to TRBJ1-1; weak D call: TRBD1 (5 bases). CDR3 coding DNA: TGTGCCAGCAGCCAAGAGTCATCCAGGGCGAGGGAAGCTTTCTTT. This encodes CASSQESSRAREAFF.